Shown below are 25 T cell receptor beta chains from a single sample sequenced in a study of blood T cell repertoires in COVID-19. Sequencing was performed with immunoSEQ multiplex PCR; in TCRdb, only in-frame clones are kept and a portion is missing. The sample has 200,000 to 250,000 clones, 70% to 90% seen once. The source material was peripheral blood. The receptors here all came from a man in his forties with acute or convalescent COVID-19.

CDR3 region: CASSGHNTEAFF. For the CDR3, the DNA is TGTGCCAGCAGTGGACATAACACTGAAGCTTTCTTT. The rearrangement joins TRBV12-3 or TRBV12-4 to TRBJ1-1; D might be TRBD1 (5 bases). V lost 5 bases, J lost 2 bases, and 6 bases lay in between. The CDR3 consists of 12 residues.

J is TRBJ1-5 and V is TRBV28, with a tentative D call TRBD1 (6 bases). Trimming removed 5 bases at V and 7 bases at J, with 15 bases between. This CDR3 contains 14 residues. Germline V gene lookup returns CDR1 MDHEN and CDR2 SYDVKM. The DNA of the CDR3 is TGTGCCAGCAGTGATGACAGAGGGGGACAGCCCCAGCATTTT. Its translation is CASSDDRGGQPQHF.

The gene calls are TRBV6-5 and TRBJ2-7; D might be TRBD1 (8 bases). Germline V gene lookup returns CDR1 MNHEY and CDR2 SVGAGI. There are 15 residues in the CDR3. Deletions cut 6 bases from V and 0 bases from J, with 15 bases between. The CDR3 sequence: CASRYRGGSSYEQYF. The CDR3 region has the DNA TGTGCCAGCAGGTACAGGGGGGGAAGCTCCTACGAGCAGTACTTC.

Only one count was recorded for this clone. The chain employs TRBV29-1 and TRBJ2-5; D gene unclear. The V gene lost 3 bases and the J gene lost 5 bases, with 13 bases spanning the gap. The CDR3 is 13 amino acids. Germline assignment: CDR1 SQVTM and CDR2 ANQGSEA. The CDR3 region has the DNA TGCAGCGTTGATAGGTCCGGGTGGGAGACCCAGTACTTC. Translated, it gives CSVDRSGWETQYF.

This clone was picked up one time. The rearrangement joins TRBV6-6 to TRBJ2-7; 7 nucleotides match TRBD2. Losses at the gene ends were 2 bases for V and 2 bases for J; bases not matched to a gene: 0. The CDR3 is 13 amino acids. CDR1 is MNHNY, CDR2 SVGAGI, per germline (reference sequence). The CDR3 sequence: CASSYAGAYEQYF. The CDR3 DNA sequence: TGTGCCAGCAGTTACGCGGGGGCCTACGAGCAGTACTTC.

The chain carries TRBV11-3 and TRBJ1-3, with D maybe TRBD1 (6 bases). Germline V CDR1 and CDR2: SGHNT, YENEEA. The V gene lost 2 bases and the J gene lost 3 bases, with 11 bases spanning the gap. This CDR3 contains 15 residues. The CDR3 bases are TGTGCCAGCAGCTTAACAGGGAACGATGGAAACACCATATATTTT. Translated, it gives CASSLTGNDGNTIYF. The entire variable domain, with the rest obtained from reference TRBV11-3 and TRBJ1-3, is as follows: EAGVVQSPRYKIIEKKQPVAFWCNPISGHNTLYWYLQNLGQGPELLIRYENEEAVDDSQLPKDRFSAERLKGVDSTLKIQPAELGDSAVYLCASSLTGNDGNTIYFGEGSWLTVV.

This chain uses TRBV19 with TRBJ2-7, with D perhaps matching TRBD2 (6 bases). The CDR3 has 13 amino acids. The germline CDR1 and CDR2 sequences are LNHDA and SQIVND (reference sequence). V dropped 1 base and J dropped 7 bases, with 11 bases sitting between them. As DNA, the CDR3 is TGTGCCAGTAGTATAGGGCCGGGAGTGGAGCAGTACTTC. It is translated as CASSIGPGVEQYF.

As regards this clone: Other DNA sequences in the same sample also yield this CDR3. J is TRBJ1-1 and V is TRBV6-5; a possible D gene is TRBD1 (5 bases). The CDR3 spans 15 residues. V dropped 0 bases and J dropped 5 bases, with 13 bases sitting between them. Germline V CDR1 and CDR2: MNHEY, SVGAGI. The CDR3 DNA follows: TGTGCCAGCAGTTACTCGCGCCAGGGTAGGACTGAAGCTTTCTTT. Translated, it gives CASSYSRQGRTEAFF.

The table lists this clone with a few counts. V gene TRBV28 combines with J gene TRBJ1-2; possible D gene TRBD1, 6 bases. V lost 10 bases and J lost 1, with 10 bases in between. From germline, CDR1 is MDHEN and CDR2 SYDVKM. This CDR3 is built from 12 residues. The CDR3 coding sequence is TGTGCCACCAGGGACAATAACTATGGCTACACCTTC. The encoded protein is CATRDNNYGYTF.

The genes are TRBV2 and TRBJ2-3; D is perhaps TRBD2 (6 bases). V lost 6 bases and J lost 0, with 13 bases in between. The CDR3 consists of 15 residues. The germline CDR1 and CDR2 sequences are SNHLY and FYNNEI. The CDR3 sequence is CASRTGAASTDTQYF. CDR3 DNA sequence: TGTGCCAGCAGGACGGGAGCGGCCAGCACAGATACGCAGTATTTT.

The rearrangement links TRBV6-4 to TRBJ1-2; D may be TRBD1 (5 bases). Germline CDR1 is MRHNA and CDR2 is SNTAGT. This CDR3 has 16 amino acids. Trimming left V 3 bases short and J 5 bases short, with 19 bases between. The CDR3 sequence is CASSEGRAGGGYGYTF. The CDR3 DNA reads as TGTGCCAGCAGTGAAGGCAGGGCAGGCGGGGGTTATGGCTACACCTTC.

The J gene is TRBJ2-1, the V gene TRBV9; 7 nucleotides match TRBD1. The CDR3 covers 13 residues. With V trimmed by 6 bases and J by 9 bases, 9 bases remained unmatched. The germline V gene has CDR1 SGDLS and CDR2 YYNGEE. The CDR3 nucleotides are TGTGCCAGCAACCTAAGGGGGCAGGGTGAGCAGTTCTTC. Translated, it gives CASNLRGQGEQFF.

This clone was detected a few times. The chain joins TRBV27 to TRBJ2-1; 7 nucleotides line up with TRBD1. The germline V gene has CDR1 MNHEY and CDR2 SMNVEV (reference sequence). The CDR3 is 16 residues long. Trimming cost V 2 bases and J 6 bases; bases outside gene matches: 10. The DNA for the CDR3 is TGTGCCAGCAGTTTAGGGACAGCCGGCGTGAGCAATGAGCAGTTCTTC. It yields the protein CASSLGTAGVSNEQFF.

DNA of the CDR3: TGTGCCAGCAGTCCTGGGGGGGGAGGTAGGATCAGTGAAAAACTGTTTTTT. Encoded protein: CASSPGGGGRISEKLFF. The chain couples TRBV6-6 to TRBJ1-4; TRBD1 is a possible D gene (5 bases). V lost 5 bases and J 7 bases, leaving 23 bases between the germline ends. The CDR3 sequence is 17 residues long. The germline CDR1 and CDR2 sequences are MNHNY and SVGAGI (reference sequence).

The chain is built from TRBV7-3 and TRBJ2-5; 8 nucleotides agree with TRBD2. CDR1 and CDR2 from the germline V gene are SGHTA and FQGTGA. Germline trimming cut 1 base from V and 3 bases from J; bases unmatched to any gene: 7. This CDR3 has 16 residues. DNA for the CDR3: TGTGCCAGCAGCTTAAACGCGGGGGGCCGGGAAGAGACCCAGTACTTC. Its translation: CASSLNAGGREETQYF.

This chain links TRBV4-1 with TRBJ2-7; 7 bases map to TRBD2. Germline loops: CDR1 MGHRA, CDR2 YSYEKL. V dropped 0 bases and J dropped 3; count of bases not matched to a gene: 8. This CDR3 spans 16 amino acids. The DNA for the CDR3 is TGCGCCAGCAGCCAAGATAATGGAGGACTAGTCTACGAGCAGTACTTC. This translates into CASSQDNGGLVYEQYF.

The table lists this clone with a count of one. The rearrangement joins TRBV6-1 to TRBJ2-3; 8 bases fit TRBD1. The germline V gene has CDR1 MNHNS and CDR2 SASEGT. Germline trimming cut 3 bases from V and 1 base from J; bases unmatched to any gene: 12. The CDR3 spans 18 residues. CDR3 in DNA: TGTGCCAGCAGTGACTTAGATCGTTTCAGGGGGCGCACAGATACGCAGTATTTT. It yields the protein CASSDLDRFRGRTDTQYF.

Of note for this clone: The same CDR3 is also encoded by other DNA sequences in this sample. V and J are TRBV28 and TRBJ1-1, with TRBD1 matching over 9 bases. The CDR3 length is 14 residues. After removal of 6 bases from V and 4 bases from J, the junction contained 6 bases not matched to a gene. Germline CDR1 is MDHEN and CDR2 is SYDVKM. The CDR3 coding sequence is TGTGCCAGCAGCCTACAGGGGGCGCGCACTGAAGCTTTCTTT. Amino acids: CASSLQGARTEAFF.

This clone was seen a few times. The V gene is TRBV19, the J gene TRBJ1-3; D is unresolved. V was clipped by 9 bases and J by 8 bases, with 14 bases between them. CDR3 length equals 12 residues. The germline CDR1 and CDR2 sequences are LNHDA and SQIVND (reference sequence). The DNA of the CDR3 is TGTGCCAGCCGTGATTTCGGGTACACCATATATTTT. Amino acid sequence: CASRDFGYTIYF.

This sequence joins TRBV7-3 and TRBJ2-1; 7 nucleotides line up with TRBD1. The CDR3 is 13 amino acids. Trimming cost V 4 bases and J 4 bases; bases outside gene matches: 1. Germline CDR1 and CDR2: SGHTA and FQGTGA. CDR3 coding DNA: TGTGCCAGCAGCTGGGACAGATACAATGAGCAGTTCTTC. It is translated as CASSWDRYNEQFF.

This chain joins TRBV5-1 and TRBJ1-6, with D possibly matching TRBD1 (5 bases). V was pared by 2 bases and J by 11 bases, with 8 bases between. The CDR3 runs 12 residues. Germline V gives CDR1 SGHRS, CDR2 YFSETQ. The CDR3 is CASSLEGAPLHF. The CDR3 nucleotides are TGCGCCAGCAGCTTAGAAGGGGCACCCCTCCACTTT.

This clone was seen only a few times. The V call is TRBV15, the J call TRBJ1-6; D may be TRBD1 (5 bases). The CDR3 spans 14 residues. Trimming removed 3 bases at V and 10 bases at J, with 13 bases between. Germline CDR1 LNHNV, CDR2 YYDKDF (reference sequence). CDR3 loop: CATSRESGFSPLHF. The DNA of the CDR3 is TGTGCCACCAGCAGGGAATCAGGGTTCTCACCCCTCCACTTT.

The chain couples TRBV11-2 to TRBJ1-6, with TRBD1 matching 9 bases. Germline trimming cut 6 bases from V and 9 bases from J; bases unmatched to any gene: 6. Germline values: CDR1 SGHAT, CDR2 FQNNGV. The CDR3 extends over 14 amino acids. The CDR3 bases are TGTGCCAGCAGGGAACAGACAGGGGGTTCACCCCTCCACTTT. Residues: CASREQTGGSPLHF.

The J gene is TRBJ2-7, the V gene TRBV4-3, with D possibly matching TRBD1 (5 bases). The V end lost 0 bases, the J end lost 3 bases, and 12 bases lay between the germline ends. This CDR3 comprises 15 residues. Germline V CDR1 and CDR2: LGHNA, YSLEER. The CDR3 sequence: CASSQDRAEIYEQYF. The CDR3 coding sequence is TGCGCCAGCAGCCAAGACAGGGCAGAAATCTACGAGCAGTACTTC.

This rearrangement joins TRBV6-5 to TRBJ1-1; the match to TRBD1 covers 7 bases. Germline V gene sequence: CDR1 MNHEY, CDR2 SVGAGI. V was pared by 7 bases and J by 3 bases, with 5 bases of the junction left unmatched. CDR3 size: 13 residues. CDR3 sequence: CASNTQGYTEAFF. CDR3 DNA sequence: TGTGCCAGCAACACACAGGGGTACACTGAAGCTTTCTTT.